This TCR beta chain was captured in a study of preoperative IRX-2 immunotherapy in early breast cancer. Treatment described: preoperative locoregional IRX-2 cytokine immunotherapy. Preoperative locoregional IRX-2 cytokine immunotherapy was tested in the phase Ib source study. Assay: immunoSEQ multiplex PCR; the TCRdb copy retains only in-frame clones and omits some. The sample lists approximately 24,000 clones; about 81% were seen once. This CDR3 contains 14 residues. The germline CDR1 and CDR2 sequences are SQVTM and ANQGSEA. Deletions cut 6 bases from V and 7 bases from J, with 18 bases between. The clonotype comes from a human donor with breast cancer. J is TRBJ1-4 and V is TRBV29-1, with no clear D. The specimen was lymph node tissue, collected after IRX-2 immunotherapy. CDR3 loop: CSVLTPPGGEKLFF. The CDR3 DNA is TGCAGCGTCCTTACCCCGCCGGGAGGTGAAAAACTGTTTTTT.